This T cell receptor beta chain was profiled in a study of T-cell reconstitution after alpha-beta-depleted transplantation in children. Unique molecular identifiers were incorporated into the prepared TCRbeta library. MiXCR was run by TCRdb on the PCR reads, yielding one entry per CDR3 protein. The table lists approximately 490,000 distinct CDR3 sequences, approximately 13% of them singletons, with 4.5% to 6% in the top ten. The origin of this receptor is a human donor who donated a stem cell graft to a child with combined immunodeficiency. Specimen: PBMCs from the stem cell graft donor, collected from the stem cell graft.

The CDR3 sequence is CASSLASGQVSYEQYF. The CDR3 nucleotides read TGCGCCAGCAGCTTGGCGTCAGGGCAGGTATCCTACGAGCAGTACTTC. This chain joins TRBV5-1 and TRBJ2-7, with TRBD1 as a possible D gene (5 bases). Trimming cost V 0 bases and J 1 base, with 14 bases left between them. Germline CDR1 reads SGHRS; CDR2 reads YFSETQ. CDR3 length: 16 amino acids.